The T cell receptor beta chain under discussion was sequenced for a study of blood T cell repertoires in COVID-19. Study-wide background: Sites in the United States, Italy and Spain provided acute and convalescent COVID-19 samples. T cells, B-cell-depleted T cells, or PBMCs supplied cDNA or gDNA.

CDR1 SNHLY and CDR2 FYNNEI come from the germline V gene. The CDR3 extends over 13 amino acids. The trim removed 8 bases at V and 8 bases at J, leaving 6 bases unmatched. Profiling relied on immunoSEQ multiplex PCR, and the TCRdb table lists in-frame clones only, not all of them. The profile shows about 440,000 clones, less than 95% of them singletons. Membership in each cohort depended on participant-reported clinical history. The gene calls are TRBV2 and TRBJ1-4; TRBD1 aligns across 9 bases. The sequencing input was PBMCs or T cells enriched from blood (not recorded which). The clonotype originates from a man between 18 and 35 years old who had recovered from COVID-19. DNA for the CDR3: TGTGCCAGCCGGGGACAGGGATTAGAAAAACTGTTTTTT. It encodes CASRGQGLEKLFF.